Listed below are T cell receptor beta chains from one sample, sequenced in a study of cytomegalovirus exposure and HLA in healthy donors. Profiling relied on immunoSEQ multiplex PCR, and the TCRdb table lists in-frame clones only, not all of them. The sample yields 150,000 to 200,000 clones, about 80% seen once. The sequencing sample was made of PBMCs. Receptors were obtained from a woman aged 40 to 55 in good health and CMV-seronegative. CDR3s include the opening cysteine and the closing phenylalanine or tryptophan. D genes are given only for firm matches. Only some rows state a clone size, as once, few, many or a class for expanded clones.

V	size	J	D	CDR3	DNA
TRBV5-1	-	TRBJ1-2	TRBD1	CASSLGGTGDYGYTF	TGCGCCAGCAGCTTGGGGGGGACAGGCGACTATGGCTACACCTTC
TRBV25-1	-	TRBJ1-2	-	CASSGLYPGGYGYTF	TGTGCCAGCAGTGGCCTCTACCCCGGAGGATATGGCTACACCTTC
TRBV13	-	TRBJ2-3	TRBD2	CASSLGSGLAGGLADTQYF	TGTGCCAGCAGCTTAGGGTCGGGACTAGCGGGAGGGCTGGCAGATACGCAGTATTTT
TRBV5-1	-	TRBJ1-3	-	CARTLHPRVSGNTIYF	TGCGCCAGAACCCTCCACCCACGGGTCTCTGGAAACACCATATATTTT
TRBV18	-	TRBJ1-1	-	CASSPDKNTEAFF	TGTGCCAGCTCACCAGACAAGAACACTGAAGCTTTCTTT
TRBV7-9	-	TRBJ2-1	TRBD2	CASSPGLAGYNEQFF	TGTGCCAGCAGCCCCGGACTAGCGGGATACAATGAGCAGTTCTTC
TRBV9	-	TRBJ2-3	-	CASSVAVGLVPGVDTQYF	TGTGCCAGCAGCGTAGCAGTCGGACTCGTCCCGGGGGTAGATACGCAGTATTTT
TRBV10-3	-	TRBJ1-6	TRBD1	CAISASGGRDSPLHF	TGTGCCATCAGTGCCTCAGGGGGGCGAGATTCACCCCTCCACTTT
TRBV6-5	few	TRBJ1-1	TRBD1	CASSPPPDRGEAFF	TGTGCCAGCAGTCCACCTCCGGACAGGGGTGAAGCTTTCTTT
TRBV9	-	TRBJ2-2	-	CASSENRDGTGELFF	TGTGCCAGCAGCGAGAACAGGGATGGCACCGGGGAGCTGTTTTTT
TRBV11-3	-	TRBJ1-4	-	CASSLGVTNEKLFF	TGTGCCAGCAGCCTCGGGGTTACTAATGAAAAACTGTTTTTT
TRBV2	-	TRBJ2-1	-	CAIVRLGSSYNEQFF	TGTGCCATCGTCCGACTGGGGAGCTCCTACAATGAGCAGTTCTTC
TRBV23-1	-	TRBJ1-5	-	CASSQFPGRRGVDSNQPQHF	TGCGCCAGCAGTCAATTCCCGGGACGCAGGGGAGTTGATAGCAATCAGCCCCAGCATTTT
TRBV18	few	TRBJ2-1	TRBD1	CASSPWTGSSYNEQFF	TGTGCCAGCTCCCCCTGGACAGGAAGCTCCTACAATGAGCAGTTCTTC